The clone carrying this T cell receptor (beta chain) was seen many times. Its antigen is currently unknown. Disease duration under 2 months; hyperthyroidism patients were aged 18 to 65. The diagnoses drew upon clinical symptoms, serum thyroxine and TRAb, thyroid ultrasound and orbital computed tomography. Cells are PBMCs isolated from about 10 ml of fresh blood. Germline V CDR1 and CDR2: MDHEN, SYDVKM. V trimming: 6 bases; J trimming: 3 bases; junction bases outside the gene matches: 10. The CDR3 totals 16 residues. The data stem from a study of T cells in Graves' hyperthyroidism and ophthalmopathy. Study results and caveats: Researchers found most expanded thyroid clonotypes above 0.001 in blood as well.

Amplified TCR beta CDR3 regions came from RNA transcripts. The HTBI set primed first-round TCR CDR3 RT-PCR. Via MiXCR, TCRdb re-called the multiplex PCR reads, giving one row per CDR3 protein. The table shows some 150,000 distinct CDR3 sequences, with over 20% occurring only once. This TCR came from a woman between 50 and 59 years old with Graves' hyperthyroidism that later progressed to Graves' ophthalmopathy. The sequencing input was blood. The chain combines TRBV28 with TRBJ2-1; TRBD1 matches at 8 bases. In DNA, the CDR3 is TGTGCCAGCAGCCTAGGGGGCAGGGGGCTCTACAATGAGCAGTTCTTC. It specifies CASSLGGRGLYNEQFF.